The clone carrying this T cell receptor (beta chain) was counted a few times. Its cognate antigen is unknown. Donors contributed one heparinised blood draw apiece, averaging approximately 120 mL. Researchers reported sorting CD4+ naive, central memory, regulatory and stem cell-like memory cells via CD45RO/CCR7/CD25/CD127/CD95/CD27. Since all of the isolated RNA was reverse transcribed, expressed TCRB transcripts were what got sequenced. Profiling relied on immunoSEQ multiplex PCR, and the TCRdb table lists in-frame clones only, not all of them. The sample gives roughly 400,000 clones, 9.6% of which show up once; around 0.66% is in the top ten. This entry comes from a study of beta chain features in type 1 diabetes. Looking at the study overall: Across all samples, roughly 99 million sorted cells were examined. Points from the study as a whole: Within each of all four CD4+ subsets, Type 1 diabetes patients had TCRB CDR3s that were moderately but significantly shorter.

Trimming pared 0 bases from V and 4 bases from J, leaving 12 bases between. The CDR3 totals 15 residues. The germline V gene encodes CDR1 LGHNA and CDR2 YNFKEQ. Source material: central memory CD4+ T cells from blood. The rearrangement links TRBV4-2 to TRBJ2-5; D remains unclear. The TCR was taken from a young man with type 1 diabetes. CDR3 in DNA: TGTGCCAGCAGCCAAGACGCGCATTCGGGAGAGACCCAGTACTTC. This gives the protein CASSQDAHSGETQYF.